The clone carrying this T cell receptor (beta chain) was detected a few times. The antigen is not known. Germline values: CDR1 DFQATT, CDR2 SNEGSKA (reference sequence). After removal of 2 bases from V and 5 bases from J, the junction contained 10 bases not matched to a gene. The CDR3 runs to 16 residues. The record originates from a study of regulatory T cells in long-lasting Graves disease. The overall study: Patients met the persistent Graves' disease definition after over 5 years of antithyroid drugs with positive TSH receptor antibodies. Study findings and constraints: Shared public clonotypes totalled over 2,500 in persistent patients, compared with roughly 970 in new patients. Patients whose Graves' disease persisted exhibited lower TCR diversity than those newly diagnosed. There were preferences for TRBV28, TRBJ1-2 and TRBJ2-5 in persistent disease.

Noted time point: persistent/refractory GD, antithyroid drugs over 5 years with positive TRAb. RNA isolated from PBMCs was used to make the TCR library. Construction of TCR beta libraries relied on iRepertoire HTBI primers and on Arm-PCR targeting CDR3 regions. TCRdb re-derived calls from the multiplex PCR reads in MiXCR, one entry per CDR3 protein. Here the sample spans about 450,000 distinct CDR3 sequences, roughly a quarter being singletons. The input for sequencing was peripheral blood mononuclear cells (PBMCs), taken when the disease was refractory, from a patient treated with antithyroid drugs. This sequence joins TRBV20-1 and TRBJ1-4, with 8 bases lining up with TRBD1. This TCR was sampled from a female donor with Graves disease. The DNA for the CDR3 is TGCAGTGCTAGATCCATTCGCGCAGGGGGCAATGAAAAACTGTTTTTT. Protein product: CSARSIRAGGNEKLFF.